This T cell receptor beta chain comes out of a study of shared clonotypes between healthy human individuals (dated by TCRdb to the early 2020s). A note on the overall study: The cohort included three men and a couple of women between 18 and 49 years of age. Per donor, three plates each were used for CD4 naive and CD4 memory, two for CD8 naive, and one for CD8 memory. To estimate repertoire size and how much clonotypes are shared between individuals, the study performed deep sequencing of blood TCR repertoires from five healthy adults. Libraries were prepared and TCR repertoires were sequenced by different laboratories using diverse techniques, in order to increase sequencing depth and limit assay-specific biases. Per donor, leukapheresis produced somewhere between about 0.94 and 9.5 billion PBMCs.

Concerning this clone: The antigen this receptor binds is unknown. No much larger clone exists at a distance of one base, and base qualities are not known.

Healthy HIV-negative adults with no recently reported acute infections or vaccinations were included as donors. Every donor was a Caucasian adult residing in Nashville, Tennessee, USA. CD4+ T cells were enriched by magnetic negative selection, after which naive cells were positively selected on CD45RA and the negative fraction was taken as the memory subset. After blood collection by leukapheresis, PBMCs were isolated using Ficoll-Histopaque density gradient centrifugation and then cryopreserved in the vapor phase of liquid nitrogen. Analytical flow cytometry was used to check the purity and quantity of each magnetically sorted T cell population. Genomic DNA was isolated from every sorted fraction and measured by UV absorbance on a Nanodrop 2000c. Via the germline V gene (reference sequence), CDR1 is GTSNPN and CDR2 SVGIG. V trim: 1 base; J trim: 6 bases; unmatched bases: 5. The CDR3 has 13 amino acids, counting the end cysteine and phenylalanine. This entry keeps only the CDR3 DNA: 39 bases, framed from base 1.

General study outcomes and caveats: Because the study included only a small number of donors, the genetic and exposure-history diversity represented was limited. Clonotypes shared by all four sorted-subset donors showed higher generation probabilities than non-shared clonotypes. Naive subsets generally had larger estimated clonotype richness than memory subsets. Incomplete sequencing was indicated by rarefaction of sorted-subset datasets, despite the large sequencing depth. Sampling was restricted to blood, and TCR repertoires in tissues likely differ from the TCR repertoires found in blood. Pairwise subsampling indicated that sequencing depth was expected to affect the degree of clonotype sharing among donors. When a handful of donors were compared, the shared fraction of clonotypes was approximately 5% for naive CD4, approximately 3.3% for naive CD8, 2% to 2.5% for memory CD4, and around 0.37% for memory CD8.

TCR CDR3 regions were amplified from genomic DNA by multiplex PCR using the deep immunoSEQ assay. For each cell subset, the extracted genomic DNA was distributed evenly across all wells of several immunoSEQ 96-well plates, and each plate served as one replicate. For sorted subsets, about 200 ng genomic DNA, equal to approximately 30,000 T cell genomes, was loaded into each replicate PCR. Purified libraries were measured with a Qubit 3.0 fluorometer, size-checked on a Bioanalyzer 2100, and measured again with the KAPA Library Quantification kit. A separate single-read 150-cycle Illumina NextSeq 550 flow cell was used to sequence each immunoSEQ 96-well plate. The authors processed their data as follows. The immunoSEQ output contained only junctional sequences without quality scores, so filtering could not match that applied to full-length reads. Sequences were annotated with PyIR, a Python wrapper for IgBLAST v1.9, and V/J genes and CDR3 were assigned using IMGT germline references. Reads with weak V/J assignments (E-value above 1e-6), missing CDR3, stop codons, out-of-frame junctions, or ambiguous translated residues were removed. V3J clonotypes were defined by identical inferred V gene, J gene, and CDR3 amino acid sequence. Percentage overlap between repertoires was calculated by dividing the number of shared unique clonotypes by the size of the smaller repertoire. Repertoire richness was assessed with RTK rarefaction, the Chao1 estimator, and Recon v2.1 estimates of unobserved clonotypes. Generation probabilities were computed with OLGA for all TCRbeta clonotypes obtained by the gDNA method from several donors. TCRdb took over this immuneACCESS table, retaining in-frame rearrangements with V and J assigned. Such tables are incomplete; in checked studies, under half of the missing clones stem from an unresolved V gene, and the remainder is unexplained. V, J and clone size reflect that table, while D and trimming were determined from the DNA. The sample data list about 2.4 million clones, and more than 80% of these were observed just once. Roughly 0.13% of the sample is taken by the ten largest.

The receptor's source is a man aged 18 to 35 in good health. The chain links TRBV30 with TRBJ2-7; 8 middle bases align to TRBD2. The material sequenced was naive CD4+ T cells sorted from blood. The cell subset or site label here, explained by the study, means: CD45RA+ positively selected. The sequenced DNA is TGTGCCTGGAGTGCCGGGGGGGCGGGCGAGCAGTACTTC. Its translation is CAWSAGGAGEQYF. With the rest looked up from the reference TRBV30 and TRBJ2-7 genes rather than sequenced, the full variable domain is SQTIHQWPATLVQPVGSPLSLECTVEGTSNPNLYWYRQAAGRGLQLLFYSVGIGQISSEVPQNLSASRPQDRQFILSSKKLLLSDSGFYLCAWSAGGAGEQYFGPGTRLTVT.